A selection of T cell receptor beta chains follows, all from one sample in a study of shared T cell receptors in the human thymus. Sequencing used immunoSEQ multiplex PCR; TCRdb keeps in-frame clones, though not all of them. The top ten hold roughly 0.0087% of the sample, which has hundreds of thousands of clones, around 87% seen once. The same sample was also used in a study of human thymus T cells.

The sample consisted of thymocytes. Receptors were obtained from a boy under three years old with a congenital heart defect. Both conserved end residues are part of each CDR3. Fields, in order: V gene, clone size, J gene, CDR3 protein. The size field is filled for only some rows; it gives once, few, many or a size class.

TRBV7-2	NA	TRBJ1-2	CASSLGGGHPNYGYTF
TRBV27	NA	TRBJ2-1	CASSTRGLLEQFF
TRBV27	NA	TRBJ2-2	CASGSSEYGKGLFF
TRBV27	NA	TRBJ2-4	CASSQLAGLAKNIQYF
TRBV4-1	NA	TRBJ1-3	CASSQDRTSSGNTIYF
TRBV11-2	NA	TRBJ1-1	CASSLSREAFF
TRBV9	NA	TRBJ2-1	CASSVASGGSDNEQFF
TRBV30	NA	TRBJ2-7	CAWRRPKGVEQYF
TRBV6-1	NA	TRBJ1-1	CASSTQGLPEAFF
TRBV9	NA	TRBJ2-2	CASSVQGQTNTGELFF
TRBV9	NA	TRBJ1-2	CASSVDRETNYGYTF
TRBV30	NA	TRBJ1-1	CAWSRDRASTEAFF
TRBV5-1	once	TRBJ2-1	CASSEQGEGYNEQFF
TRBV5-4	once	TRBJ1-1	CASSQQGGTEAFF
TRBV5-1	NA	TRBJ2-7	CASMGQGYEQYF
TRBV1	NA	TRBJ2-7	CTSSQELGGGLTYEQYF
TRBV19	NA	TRBJ2-5	CASSIGGTGQETQYF
TRBV21-1	NA	TRBJ1-5	CASSKVGHFSPQHF
TRBV5-6	NA	NA	CASSFGGAVYEQYF
TRBV6-4	NA	TRBJ1-1	CASSDSTGSEAFF
TRBV7-6	NA	TRBJ1-1	CASSATRTANIPEAFF
TRBV5-4	NA	TRBJ2-7	CASSRTGTGTGPESEQYF
TRBV9	NA	TRBJ2-7	CASSVTGGEQYF
TRBV28	NA	TRBJ2-7	CASSLGTSGFPSYEQYF
TRBV9	NA	TRBJ2-2	CASSASRGPSGTGVGELFF
TRBV7-9	NA	TRBJ2-3	CASNRVTDTQYF
TRBV30	NA	TRBJ1-1	CAWSWGGADTEAFF
TRBV7-2	NA	TRBJ2-1	CASSLAPAGGKDEQFF
TRBV19	NA	TRBJ1-5	CASSKNGQGLNQPQHF
TRBV9	NA	TRBJ1-1	CASSSVEGDEAFF
TRBV19	NA	TRBJ2-7	CASSDPDKTYEQYF
TRBV6-1	NA	TRBJ2-2	CASSGGVPGTGELFF